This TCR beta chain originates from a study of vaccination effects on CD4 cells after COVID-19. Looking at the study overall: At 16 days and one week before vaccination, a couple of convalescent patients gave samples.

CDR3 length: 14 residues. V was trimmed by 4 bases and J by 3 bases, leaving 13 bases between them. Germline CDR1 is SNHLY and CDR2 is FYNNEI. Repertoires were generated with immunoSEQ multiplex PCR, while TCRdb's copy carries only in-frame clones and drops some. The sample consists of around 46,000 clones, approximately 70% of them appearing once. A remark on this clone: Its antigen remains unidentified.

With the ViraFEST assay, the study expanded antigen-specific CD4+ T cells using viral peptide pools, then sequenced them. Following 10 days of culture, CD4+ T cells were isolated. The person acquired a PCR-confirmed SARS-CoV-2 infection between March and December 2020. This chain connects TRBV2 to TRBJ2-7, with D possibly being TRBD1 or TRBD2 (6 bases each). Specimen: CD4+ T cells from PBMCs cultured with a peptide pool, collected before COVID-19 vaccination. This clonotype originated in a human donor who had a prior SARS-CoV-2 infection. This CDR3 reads CASSARGASYEQYF. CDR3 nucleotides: TGTGCCAGCAGTGCAAGGGGGGCTAGCTACGAGCAGTACTTC.